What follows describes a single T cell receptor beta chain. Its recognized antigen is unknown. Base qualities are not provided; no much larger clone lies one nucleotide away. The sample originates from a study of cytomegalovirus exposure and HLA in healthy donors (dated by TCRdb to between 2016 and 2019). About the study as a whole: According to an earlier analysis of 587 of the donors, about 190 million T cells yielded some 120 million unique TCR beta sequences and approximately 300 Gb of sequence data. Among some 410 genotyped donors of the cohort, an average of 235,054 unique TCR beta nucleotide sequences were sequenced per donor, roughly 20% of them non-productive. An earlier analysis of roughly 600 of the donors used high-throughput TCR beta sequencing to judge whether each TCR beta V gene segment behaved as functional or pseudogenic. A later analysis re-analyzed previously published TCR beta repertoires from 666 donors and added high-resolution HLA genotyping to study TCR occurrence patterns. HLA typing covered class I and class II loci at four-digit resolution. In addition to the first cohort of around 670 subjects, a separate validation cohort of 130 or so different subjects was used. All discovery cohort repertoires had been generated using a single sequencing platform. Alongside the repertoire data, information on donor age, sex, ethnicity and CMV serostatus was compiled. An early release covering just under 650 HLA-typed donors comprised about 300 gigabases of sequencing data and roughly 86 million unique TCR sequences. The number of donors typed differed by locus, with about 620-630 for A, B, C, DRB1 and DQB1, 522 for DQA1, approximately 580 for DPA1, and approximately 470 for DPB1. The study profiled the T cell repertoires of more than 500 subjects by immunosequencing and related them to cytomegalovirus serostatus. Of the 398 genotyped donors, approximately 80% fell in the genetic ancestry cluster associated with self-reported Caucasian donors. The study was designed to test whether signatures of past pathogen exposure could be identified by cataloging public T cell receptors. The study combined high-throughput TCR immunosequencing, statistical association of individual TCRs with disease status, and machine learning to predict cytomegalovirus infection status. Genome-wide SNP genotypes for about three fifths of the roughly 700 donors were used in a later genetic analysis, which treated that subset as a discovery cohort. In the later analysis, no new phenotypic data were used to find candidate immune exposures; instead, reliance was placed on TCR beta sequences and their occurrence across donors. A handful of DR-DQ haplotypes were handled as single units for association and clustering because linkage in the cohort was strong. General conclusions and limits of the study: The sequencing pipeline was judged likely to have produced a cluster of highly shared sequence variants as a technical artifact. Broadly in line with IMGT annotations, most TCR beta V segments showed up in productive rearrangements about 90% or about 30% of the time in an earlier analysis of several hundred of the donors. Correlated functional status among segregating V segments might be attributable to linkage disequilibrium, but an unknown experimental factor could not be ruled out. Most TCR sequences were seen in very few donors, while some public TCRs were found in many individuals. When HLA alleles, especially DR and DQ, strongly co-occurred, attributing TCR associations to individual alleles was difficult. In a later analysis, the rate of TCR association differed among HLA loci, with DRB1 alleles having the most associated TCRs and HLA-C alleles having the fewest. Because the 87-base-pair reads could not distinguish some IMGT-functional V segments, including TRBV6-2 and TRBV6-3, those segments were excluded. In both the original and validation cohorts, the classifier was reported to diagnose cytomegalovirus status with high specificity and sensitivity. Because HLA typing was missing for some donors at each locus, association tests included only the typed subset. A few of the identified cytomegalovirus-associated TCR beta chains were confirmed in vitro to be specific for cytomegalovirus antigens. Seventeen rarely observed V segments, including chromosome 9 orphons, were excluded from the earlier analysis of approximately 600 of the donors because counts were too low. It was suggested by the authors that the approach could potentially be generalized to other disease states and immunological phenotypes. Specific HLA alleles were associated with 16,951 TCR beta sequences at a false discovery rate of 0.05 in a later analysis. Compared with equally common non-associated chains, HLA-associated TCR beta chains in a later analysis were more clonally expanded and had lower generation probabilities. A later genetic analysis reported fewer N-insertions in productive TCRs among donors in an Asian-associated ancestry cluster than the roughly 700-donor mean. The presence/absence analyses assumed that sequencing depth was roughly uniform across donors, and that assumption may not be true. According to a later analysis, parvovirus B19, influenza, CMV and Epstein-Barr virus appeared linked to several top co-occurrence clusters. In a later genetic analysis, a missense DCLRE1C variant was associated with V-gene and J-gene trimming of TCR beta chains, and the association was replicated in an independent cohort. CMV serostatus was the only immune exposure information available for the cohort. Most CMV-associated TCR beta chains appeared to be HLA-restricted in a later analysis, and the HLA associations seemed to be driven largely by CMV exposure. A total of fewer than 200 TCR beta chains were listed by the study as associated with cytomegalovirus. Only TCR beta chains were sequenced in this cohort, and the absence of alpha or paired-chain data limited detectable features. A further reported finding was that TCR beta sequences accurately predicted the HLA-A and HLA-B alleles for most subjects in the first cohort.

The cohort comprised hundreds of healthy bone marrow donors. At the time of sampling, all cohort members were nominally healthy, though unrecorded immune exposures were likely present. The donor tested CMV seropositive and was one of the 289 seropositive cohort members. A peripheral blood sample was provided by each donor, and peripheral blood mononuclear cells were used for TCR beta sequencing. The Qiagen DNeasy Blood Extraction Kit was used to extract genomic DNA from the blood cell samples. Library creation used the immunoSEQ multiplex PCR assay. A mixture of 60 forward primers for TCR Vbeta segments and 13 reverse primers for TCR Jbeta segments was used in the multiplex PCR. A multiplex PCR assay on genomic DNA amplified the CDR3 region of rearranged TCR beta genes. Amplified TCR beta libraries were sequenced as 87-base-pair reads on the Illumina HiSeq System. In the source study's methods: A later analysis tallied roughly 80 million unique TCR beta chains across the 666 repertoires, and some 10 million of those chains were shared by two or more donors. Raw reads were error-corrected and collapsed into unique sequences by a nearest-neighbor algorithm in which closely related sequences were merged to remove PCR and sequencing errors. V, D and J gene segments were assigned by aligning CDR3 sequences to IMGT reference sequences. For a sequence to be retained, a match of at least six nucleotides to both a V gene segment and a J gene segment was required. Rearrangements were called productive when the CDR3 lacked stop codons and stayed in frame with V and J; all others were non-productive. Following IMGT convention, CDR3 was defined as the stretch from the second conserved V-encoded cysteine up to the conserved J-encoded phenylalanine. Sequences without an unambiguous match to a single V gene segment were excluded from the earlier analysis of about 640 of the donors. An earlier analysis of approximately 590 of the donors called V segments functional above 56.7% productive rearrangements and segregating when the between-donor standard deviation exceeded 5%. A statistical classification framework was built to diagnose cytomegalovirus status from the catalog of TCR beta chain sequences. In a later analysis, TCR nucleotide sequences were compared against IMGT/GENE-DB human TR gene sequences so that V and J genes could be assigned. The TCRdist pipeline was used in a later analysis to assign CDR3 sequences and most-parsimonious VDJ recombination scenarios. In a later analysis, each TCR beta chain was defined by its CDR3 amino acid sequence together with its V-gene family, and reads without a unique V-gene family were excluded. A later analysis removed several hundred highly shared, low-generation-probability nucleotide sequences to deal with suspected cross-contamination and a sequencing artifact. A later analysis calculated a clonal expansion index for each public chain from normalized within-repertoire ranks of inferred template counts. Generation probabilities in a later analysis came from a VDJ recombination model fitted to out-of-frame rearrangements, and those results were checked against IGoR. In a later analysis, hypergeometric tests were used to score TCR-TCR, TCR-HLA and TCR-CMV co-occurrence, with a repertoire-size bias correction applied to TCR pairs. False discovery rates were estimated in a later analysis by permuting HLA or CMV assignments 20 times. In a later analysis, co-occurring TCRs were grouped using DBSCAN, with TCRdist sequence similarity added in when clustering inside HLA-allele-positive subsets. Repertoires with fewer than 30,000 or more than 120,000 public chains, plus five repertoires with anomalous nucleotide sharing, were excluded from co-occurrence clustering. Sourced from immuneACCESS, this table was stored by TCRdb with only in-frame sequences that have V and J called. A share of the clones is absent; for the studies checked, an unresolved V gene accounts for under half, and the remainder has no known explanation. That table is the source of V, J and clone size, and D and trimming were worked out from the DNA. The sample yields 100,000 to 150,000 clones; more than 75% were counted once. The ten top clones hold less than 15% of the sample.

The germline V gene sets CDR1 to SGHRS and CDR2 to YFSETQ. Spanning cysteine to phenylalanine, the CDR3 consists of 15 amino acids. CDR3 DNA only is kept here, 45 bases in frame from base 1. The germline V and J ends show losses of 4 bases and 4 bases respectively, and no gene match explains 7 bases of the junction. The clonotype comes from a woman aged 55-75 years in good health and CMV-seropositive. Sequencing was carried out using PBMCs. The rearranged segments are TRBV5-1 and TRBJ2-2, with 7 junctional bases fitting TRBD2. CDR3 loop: CASSGISGGTGELFF. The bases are TGCGCCAGCAGCGGGATTTCGGGGGGCACCGGGGAGCTGTTTTTT.